This T cell receptor (beta chain) emerged from a study of T-cell memory formation after mild COVID-19. Trimming cost V 5 bases and J 7 bases; bases outside gene matches: 9. Germline V gives CDR1 SGHTA, CDR2 FQGNSA. CDR3 length: 14 amino acids. TCRdb re-derived calls from the 5' RACE reads in MiXCR, one entry per CDR3 protein. The sample holds about 560,000 distinct CDR3 sequences; less than 25% are singletons and the top ten take approximately 8.4%. This chain joins TRBV7-2 and TRBJ2-7, with 9 bases lining up with TRBD2. The sequence was obtained from an adult woman who had mild COVID-19 (a few samples of this study predate the infection). Cell type and time point are not known. Sequencing input: PBMCs or a T cell subset sorted from them (not recorded which). The CDR3 DNA is TGTGCCAGCAGCCCCCCTCACAGCGGGAGGGAGCAGTACTTC. Protein: CASSPPHSGREQYF.